This TCR beta chain was captured by sequencing in a study of blood T cell repertoires in COVID-19. Study-level information: Specimens from acute and convalescent COVID-19 originated in the United States, Italy and Spain. T cells, B-cell-depleted T cells, or PBMCs provided the cDNA or gDNA that served as material.

Assignment of participants to cohorts was predicated upon participant-reported clinical history. Donors in Cohort 3 counted as recovered after two negative PCRs, clearance, or symptom resolution. Profiling relied on immunoSEQ multiplex PCR, and the TCRdb table lists in-frame clones only, not all of them. The sample holds around 300,000 clones, approximately 89% seen once. The specimen sequenced was PBMCs or T cells enriched from blood (not recorded which). The clonotype comes from a woman aged 55-70 years who had recovered from COVID-19.

CDR3 protein: CSVEPIRGPMVAFF. The CDR3, as DNA: TGCAGCGTTGAACCGATCCGCGGGCCGATGGTAGCTTTCTTT. The chain is built from TRBV29-1 and TRBJ1-1; D gene unclear. The V gene's germline CDR1 is SQVTM and CDR2 ANQGSEA. Trimming removed 2 bases from V and 10 bases from J, with 20 bases in between. The CDR3 spans 14 residues.